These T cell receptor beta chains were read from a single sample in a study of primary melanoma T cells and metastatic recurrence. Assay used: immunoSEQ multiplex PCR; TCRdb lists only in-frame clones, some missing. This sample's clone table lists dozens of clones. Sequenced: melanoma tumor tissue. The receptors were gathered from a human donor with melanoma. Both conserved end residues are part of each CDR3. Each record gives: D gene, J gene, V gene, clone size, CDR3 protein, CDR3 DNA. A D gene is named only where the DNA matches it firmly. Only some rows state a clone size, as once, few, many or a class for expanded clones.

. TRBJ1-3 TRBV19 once CASSVAGGPRGNTIYF TGTGCCAGTAGCGTGGCCGGTGGCCCTCGAGGAAACACCATATATTTT
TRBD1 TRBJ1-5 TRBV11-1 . CASSTTGGFEPQHF TGTGCCAGCAGCACGACAGGGGGGTTTGAGCCCCAGCATTTT
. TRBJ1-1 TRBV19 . CASSMPPSNTEAFF TGTGCCAGTAGTATGCCTCCCAGTAACACTGAAGCTTTCTTT
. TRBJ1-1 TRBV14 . CASRPQGGGNEAFF TGTGCCAGCAGGCCACAAGGCGGTGGGAATGAAGCTTTCTTT
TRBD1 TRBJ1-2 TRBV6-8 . CAISALDRDYGYTF TGTGCCATCAGTGCCCTAGACAGGGACTATGGCTACACCTTC
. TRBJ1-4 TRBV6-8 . CASSDCPSLLVDNEKLFF TGTGCCAGCAGTGACTGTCCAAGTCTCCTAGTCGACAATGAAAAACTGTTTTTT
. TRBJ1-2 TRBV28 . CASSLEHLGYTF TGTGCCAGCAGTTTGGAACATTTGGGCTACACCTTC
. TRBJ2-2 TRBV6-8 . CASPILRDRKTGELFF TGTGCCAGCCCTATACTCCGGGACCGCAAAACCGGGGAGCTGTTTTTT
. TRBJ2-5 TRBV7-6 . CASRQRSWGDETQYF TGTGCCAGCAGGCAAAGGAGTTGGGGGGACGAGACCCAGTACTTC
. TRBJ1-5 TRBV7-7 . CASSLDRVGNQPQHF TGTGCCAGCAGCTTAGATAGGGTAGGGAACCAGCCCCAGCATTTT
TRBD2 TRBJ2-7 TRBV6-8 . CASSSTIGTSAYEQYF TGTGCCAGCAGTTCCACAATCGGGACTAGCGCCTACGAGCAGTACTTC
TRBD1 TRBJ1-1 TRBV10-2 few CASSEEGQMNTEAFF TGCGCCAGCAGTGAGGAGGGACAGATGAACACTGAAGCTTTCTTT
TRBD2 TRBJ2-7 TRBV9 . CASSVTLAAGGEQYF TGTGCCAGCAGCGTTACACTAGCGGCGGGCGGCGAGCAGTACTTC
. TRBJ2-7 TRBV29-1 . CSVGPGFAPYEEQYF TGCAGCGTTGGTCCAGGGTTCGCCCCCTACGAGGAGCAGTACTTC
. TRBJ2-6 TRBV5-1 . CASSYGVSGANVLTF TGCGCCAGCAGCTACGGAGTATCTGGGGCCAACGTCCTGACTTTC
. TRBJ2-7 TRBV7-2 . CASSLLDWRASYEQYF TGTGCCAGCAGCTTGCTGGACTGGCGGGCCTCCTACGAGCAGTACTTC
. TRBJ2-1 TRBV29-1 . CSVVLTGGVNNEQFF TGCAGCGTTGTCCTCACAGGTGGGGTGAACAATGAGCAGTTCTTC
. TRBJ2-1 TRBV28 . CASSGTSSEQFF TGTGCCAGCAGTGGGACCTCGAGTGAGCAGTTCTTC
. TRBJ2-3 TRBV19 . CASSYPLSRFTDTQYF TGTGCCAGTAGTTATCCCCTTTCTCGATTCACAGATACGCAGTATTTT
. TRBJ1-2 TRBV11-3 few CASSSTGRGARDGYTF TGTGCCAGCAGCTCCACCGGAAGGGGGGCGCGGGATGGCTACACCTTC
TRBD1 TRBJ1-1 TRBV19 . CASSIQGAIAEAFF TGTGCCAGTAGTATACAGGGGGCAATCGCTGAAGCTTTCTTT
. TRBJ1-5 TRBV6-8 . CASSYLTSNQPQHF TGTGCCAGCAGTTACCTGACAAGTAATCAGCCCCAGCATTTT
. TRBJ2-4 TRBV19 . CASRSLASTKNIQYF TGTGCCAGTAGGAGTCTTGCTTCAACCAAAAACATTCAGTACTTC
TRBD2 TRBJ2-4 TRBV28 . CASRGTSANIQYF TGTGCCAGCAGAGGGACTAGCGCAAACATTCAGTACTTC
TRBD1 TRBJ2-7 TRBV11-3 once CASSQRQGPSYEQYF TGTGCCAGCAGCCAGAGACAGGGGCCATCCTACGAGCAGTACTTC
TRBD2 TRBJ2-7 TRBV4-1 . CASSQLAGPYYEQYF TGCGCCAGCAGCCAATTAGCGGGGCCATACTACGAGCAGTACTTC
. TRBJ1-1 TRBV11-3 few CASSLVGPTPNTEAFF TGTGCCAGCAGCTTGGTGGGGCCCACCCCGAACACTGAAGCTTTCTTT
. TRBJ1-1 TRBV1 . CASSQEQANTEAFF TGCGCCAGCAGCCAAGAACAGGCTAACACTGAAGCTTTCTTT
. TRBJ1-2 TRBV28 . CASSLDYYGYTF TGTGCCAGCAGTTTGGACTACTATGGCTACACCTTC
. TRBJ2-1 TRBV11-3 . CASSTNGGSYNEQFF TGTGCCAGCAGCACGAACGGTGGCTCCTACAATGAGCAGTTCTTC
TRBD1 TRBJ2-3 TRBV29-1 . CSVEDRKITDTQYF TGCAGCGTTGAGGACAGGAAAATTACAGATACGCAGTATTTT
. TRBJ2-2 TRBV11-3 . CASSLFSTYTGELFF TGTGCCAGCAGCTTGTTTTCGACATACACCGGGGAGCTGTTTTTT
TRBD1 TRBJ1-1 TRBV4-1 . CASSQSDRAEDTEAFF TGCGCCAGCAGCCAATCGGACAGGGCAGAGGACACTGAAGCTTTCTTT